This section outlines one T cell receptor (beta chain) sequence together with its context. This specimen comes from a study of T cell responses to AZD1222 COVID-19 vaccine. The V gene's germline CDR1 is SGHRS and CDR2 YFSETQ. This CDR3 spans 16 amino acids. The V segment lost 3 bases and the J segment 5 bases; nucleotides outside the gene matches: 11. Assay used: immunoSEQ multiplex PCR; TCRdb lists only in-frame clones, some missing. The sample has approximately 75,000 clones, approximately 87% seen once; the top ten hold approximately 1.3%. The chain employs TRBV5-1 and TRBJ1-1; 9 bases fit TRBD1. The sequence derives from an adult who received the AZD1222 COVID-19 vaccine. Material: peripheral blood, obtained 28 days after the second AZD1222 dose. CDR3 nucleotides: TGCGCCAGCAGCTCACCGGGACAGGGAGTGAGGACTGAAGCTTTCTTT. Amino acid sequence: CASSSPGQGVRTEAFF. Full variable domain (missing parts from reference TRBV5-1 and TRBJ1-1): KAGVTQTPRYLIKTRGQQVTLSCSPISGHRSVSWYQQTPGQGLQFLFEYFSETQRNKGNFPGRFSGRQFSNSRSEMNVSTLELGDSALYLCASSSPGQGVRTEAFFGQGTRLTVV.